Listed here are 4 T cell receptor beta chains from one sample, sequenced in a study of early T cells in non-severe SARS-CoV-2 infection. MiXCR, run by TCRdb on the 5' RACE reads, gives a single entry per CDR3 protein. The data show about 38,000 distinct CDR3 sequences, roughly 4.5% seen once. The sequencing input was whole blood. The receptor set was obtained from an adult who was a healthcare worker with PCR-confirmed SARS-CoV-2 infection or an uninfected control (not recorded which).

V gene TRBV6-6 combines with J gene TRBJ1-6; TRBD1 aligns across 7 bases. The CDR3 spans 14 residues. CDR1 and CDR2 from the germline V gene are MNHNY and SVGAGI (reference sequence). Unmatched junction bases numbered 4, after V lost 1 base and J lost 10 bases. CDR3 sequence (DNA): TGTGCCAGCAGTTACTTGACAGGGCACTCACCCCTCCACTTT. This encodes CASSYLTGHSPLHF.

CDR3 sequence reads: CATSKGDRFKYNEQFF. The CDR3 DNA reads as TGTGCCACCAGCAAGGGGGACAGGTTTAAATACAATGAGCAGTTCTTC. The rearrangement uses TRBV15 and TRBJ2-1; 8 bases fit TRBD1. V lost 4 bases, J lost 4 bases, and 9 bases stayed unmatched. Germline V gene data show CDR1 as LNHNV and CDR2 as YYDKDF (reference sequence). This CDR3 contains 16 residues.

Only a few counts were recorded for this clonotype. Written as DNA, the CDR3 is TGCGCCAGCAGCCAGGGGAGGGGGATCTACGAGCAGTACTTC. Its translation: CASSQGRGIYEQYF. The chain uses TRBV5-1 and TRBJ2-7; D is possibly TRBD2 (7 bases). Germline CDR1 is SGHRS and CDR2 is YFSETQ. The V end lost 4 bases, the J end lost 3 bases, and 14 bases lay between the germline ends. This CDR3 contains 14 residues.

The gene calls are TRBV7-3 and TRBJ2-3; no reliable D call. This CDR3 has 12 amino acids. Trimming took off 2 bases at V and 5 bases at J, with 5 bases between the two ends. CDR1 and CDR2 from the germline V gene are SGHTA and FQGTGA. CDR3 in amino acids: CASSLLGDTQYF. In nucleotides, the CDR3 is TGTGCCAGCAGCTTACTTGGAGATACGCAGTATTTT.